This is a list of T cell receptor beta chains from one sample in a study of shared clonotypes between healthy human individuals. Profiled with immunoSEQ multiplex PCR; TCRdb holds only in-frame clones, not every one. The table lists about 510,000 clones, 60% to 80% of them singletons. Sequencing was carried out using PBMCs. Every receptor here comes from a woman in her forties in good health. Some clones in this sample may be carry-over from other donors' samples. Both conserved end residues are part of each CDR3. A row's size may be missing; if present it is once, few, many or a size class.

v_gene,j_gene,abundance,CDR3aa
TRBV6-4,TRBJ2-3,many,CASSDKGEATDTQYF
TRBV11-3,TRBJ2-5,once,CASSLGSGFGETQYF
TRBV6-5,TRBJ1-1,few,CASSSTGGTEAFF
TRBV2,TRBJ1-2,-,CASSEGGYTF
TRBV10-3,TRBJ2-3,-,CASTDREGTDTQYF
TRBV5-1,TRBJ2-1,once,CASRLAGGGYNEQFF
TRBV25-1,TRBJ1-1,-,CASSDPRQLNTEAFF
TRBV2,TRBJ1-5,-,CASSREVRQPQHF
TRBV28,TRBJ1-5,-,CASSPPGAGYNQPQHF
TRBV11-1,TRBJ1-1,-,CASSFREGSTEAFF
TRBV18,TRBJ2-2,-,CASSLLGAAGELFF
TRBV25-1,TRBJ2-1,-,CASSGMTRATEQFF
TRBV6-1,TRBJ1-1,many,CASSEALGGGTEAFF
TRBV5-1,TRBJ2-7,-,CASSLAVTSYEQYF
TRBV11-2,TRBJ1-3,-,CASSSRAGNTIYF
TRBV27,TRBJ2-5,-,CAALAGDQYF
TRBV2,TRBJ2-2,-,CASTPGDTHTGELFF
TRBV7-2,TRBJ1-5,-,CASSFVRGFYQPQHF
TRBV10-1,TRBJ2-1,many,CASSFPSGGAGGHPYNEQFF
TRBV7-2,TRBJ2-7,-,CASSPSYEQYF
TRBV19,TRBJ2-1,-,CASGWREGRSYNEQFF
TRBV27,TRBJ2-7,few,CASSLTPDRGEQYF
TRBV28,TRBJ2-7,-,CASRAGSLGHEQYF
TRBV7-9,TRBJ2-7,-,CASSDRDDIYEQYF
TRBV27,TRBJ1-1,-,CASSLGGGTEAFF
TRBV7-9,TRBJ2-5,-,CASSPGKETQYF
TRBV6-1,TRBJ2-7,-,CASSPDRGAEQYF
TRBV4-1,-,-,CASSHADSRDYEQYF
TRBV10-3,TRBJ1-1,-,CAISDQGTEAFF
TRBV28,TRBJ2-2,-,CASSFSDTGELFF
TRBV5-6,TRBJ2-5,-,CASSRAYGETQYF
TRBV10-3,TRBJ2-3,-,CAITPGRDTDTQYF
TRBV5-1,TRBJ2-5,-,CASSPGTGAQETQYF
TRBV27,TRBJ2-7,-,CASSLGGDVEQYF
TRBV5-4,TRBJ2-2,-,CASRPGTSGFTGELFF
TRBV7-8,TRBJ2-7,-,CASSLVGTGFYEQYF
TRBV4-1,TRBJ2-7,-,CASSQLIAGDDEQYF
TRBV27,TRBJ2-3,-,CASSSGGGTQYF
TRBV5-1,TRBJ2-3,once,CASSLMRLLTDTQYF
TRBV15,TRBJ1-4,-,CATSRDAGRGVSTNEKLFF
TRBV28,TRBJ2-2,-,CASTFTGELFF
TRBV6-6,TRBJ2-2,-,CASTYQGHGELFF
TRBV27,TRBJ2-7,-,CASSWSGTSGYEQYF
TRBV2,TRBJ2-7,-,CASSDSAGGKYEQYF
TRBV29-1,TRBJ1-2,few,CSVDGTRTGGGYTF
TRBV7-2,TRBJ1-3,many,CASSLSWGGSTGNTIYF
TRBV4-2,TRBJ2-7,-,CASSQEGAGVSHEQYF
TRBV28,TRBJ2-2,-,CASSPQRETGELFF
TRBV14,TRBJ1-1,once,CASSQAGQNAGLSTEAFF
TRBV27,TRBJ2-7,-,CASSWGLSYEQYF
TRBV18,TRBJ2-1,-,CASSPGAGVEQFF
TRBV29-1,TRBJ2-3,-,CSVRRGFVSGTDTQYF
TRBV7-2,TRBJ1-1,once,CASSFGGEAFF
TRBV28,TRBJ1-1,-,CASSPNFGSRGGIEAFF
TRBV9,TRBJ2-7,-,CASSEDRSYEQYF